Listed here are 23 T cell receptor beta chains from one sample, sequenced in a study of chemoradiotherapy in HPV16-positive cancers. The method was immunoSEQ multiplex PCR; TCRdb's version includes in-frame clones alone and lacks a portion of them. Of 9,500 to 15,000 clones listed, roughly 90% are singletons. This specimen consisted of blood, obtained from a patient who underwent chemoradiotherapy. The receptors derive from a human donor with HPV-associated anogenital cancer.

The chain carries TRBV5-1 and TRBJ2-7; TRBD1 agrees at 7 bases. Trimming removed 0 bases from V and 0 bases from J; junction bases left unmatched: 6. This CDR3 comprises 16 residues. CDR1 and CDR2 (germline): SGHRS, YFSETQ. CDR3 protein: CASSLAAGGASYEQYF. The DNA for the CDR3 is TGCGCCAGCAGCTTGGCGGCAGGGGGTGCCTCCTACGAGCAGTACTTC.

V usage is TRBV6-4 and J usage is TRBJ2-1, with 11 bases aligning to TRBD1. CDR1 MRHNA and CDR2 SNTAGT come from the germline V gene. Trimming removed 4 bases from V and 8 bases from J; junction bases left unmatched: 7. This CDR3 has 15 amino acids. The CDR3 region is CASSAVGTGGDEQFF. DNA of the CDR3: TGTGCCAGCAGTGCCGTCGGGACAGGGGGAGATGAGCAGTTCTTC.

This chain's CDR3 is CASNTGTGTGFSYEQYF. The CDR3 nucleotides read TGCGCCAGCAACACCGGGACAGGGACCGGATTCTCCTACGAGCAGTACTTC. The chain combines TRBV5-1 with TRBJ2-7; 9 bases line up with TRBD1. This CDR3 has 17 residues. Germline values: CDR1 SGHRS, CDR2 YFSETQ. J gave up 0 bases and V 6 bases, and 13 bases lay outside the gene matches.

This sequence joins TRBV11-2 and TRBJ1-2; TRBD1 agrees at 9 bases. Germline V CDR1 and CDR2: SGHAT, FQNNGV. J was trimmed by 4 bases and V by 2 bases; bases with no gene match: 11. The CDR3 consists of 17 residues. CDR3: CASSLTTGGDSLYGYTF. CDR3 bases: TGTGCCAGCAGCTTAACCACAGGGGGCGATTCTCTCTATGGCTACACCTTC.

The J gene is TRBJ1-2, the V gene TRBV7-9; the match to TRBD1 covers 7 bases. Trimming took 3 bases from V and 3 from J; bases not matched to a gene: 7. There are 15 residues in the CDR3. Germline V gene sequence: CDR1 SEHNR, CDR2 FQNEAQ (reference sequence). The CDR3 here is CASSLGQTSYYGYTF. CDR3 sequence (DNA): TGTGCCAGCAGCTTGGGACAGACATCTTACTATGGCTACACCTTC.

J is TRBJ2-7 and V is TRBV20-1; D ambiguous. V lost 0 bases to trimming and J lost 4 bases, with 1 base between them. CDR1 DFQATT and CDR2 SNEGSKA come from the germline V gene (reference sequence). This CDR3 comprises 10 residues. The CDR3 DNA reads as TGCAGTGCTAGAGAATACGAGCAGTACTTC. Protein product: CSAREYEQYF.

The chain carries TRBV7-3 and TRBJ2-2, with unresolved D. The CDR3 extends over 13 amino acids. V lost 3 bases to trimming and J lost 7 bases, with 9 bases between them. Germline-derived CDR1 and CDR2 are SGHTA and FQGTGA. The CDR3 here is CASSFTSDGELFF. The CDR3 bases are TGTGCCAGCAGCTTTACAAGCGACGGGGAGCTGTTTTTT.

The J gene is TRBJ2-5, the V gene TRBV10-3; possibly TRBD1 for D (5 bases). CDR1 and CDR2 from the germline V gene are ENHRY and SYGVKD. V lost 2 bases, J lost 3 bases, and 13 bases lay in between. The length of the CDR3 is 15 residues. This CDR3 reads CAISETSAGKETQYF. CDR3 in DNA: TGTGCCATCAGTGAGACCAGCGCAGGGAAAGAGACCCAGTACTTC.

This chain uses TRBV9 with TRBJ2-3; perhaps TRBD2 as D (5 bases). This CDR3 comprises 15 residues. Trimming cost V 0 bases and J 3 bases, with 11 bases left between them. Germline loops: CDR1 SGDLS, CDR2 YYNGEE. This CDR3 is CASSVGVSATDTQYF. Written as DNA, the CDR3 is TGTGCCAGCAGCGTAGGGGTTAGCGCAACAGATACGCAGTATTTT.

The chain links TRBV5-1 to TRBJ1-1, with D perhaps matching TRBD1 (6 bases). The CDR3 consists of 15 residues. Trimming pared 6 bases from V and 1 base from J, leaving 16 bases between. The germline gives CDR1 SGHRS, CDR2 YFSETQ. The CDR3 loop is CASNPHGQTNTEAFF. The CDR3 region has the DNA TGCGCCAGCAACCCACACGGACAGACGAACACTGAAGCTTTCTTT.

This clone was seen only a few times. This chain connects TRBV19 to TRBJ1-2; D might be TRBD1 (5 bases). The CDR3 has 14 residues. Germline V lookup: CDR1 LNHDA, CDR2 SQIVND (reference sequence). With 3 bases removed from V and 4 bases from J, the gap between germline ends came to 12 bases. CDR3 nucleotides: TGTGCCAGTAGTATGGCGGGGGACTTCTATGGCTACACCTTC. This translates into CASSMAGDFYGYTF.

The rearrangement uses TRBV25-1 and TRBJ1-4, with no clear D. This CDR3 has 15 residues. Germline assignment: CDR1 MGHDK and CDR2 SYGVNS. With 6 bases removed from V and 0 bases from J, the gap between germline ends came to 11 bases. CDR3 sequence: CASREHRATNEKLFF. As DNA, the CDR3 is TGTGCCAGCAGAGAGCACCGTGCAACTAATGAAAAACTGTTTTTT.

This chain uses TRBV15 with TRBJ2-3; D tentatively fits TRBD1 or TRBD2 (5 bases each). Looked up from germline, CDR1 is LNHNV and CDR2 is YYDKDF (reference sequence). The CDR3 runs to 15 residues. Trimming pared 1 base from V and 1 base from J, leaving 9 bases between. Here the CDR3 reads CATSRVGDGTDTQYF. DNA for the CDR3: TGTGCCACCAGCAGAGTAGGGGACGGCACAGATACGCAGTATTTT.

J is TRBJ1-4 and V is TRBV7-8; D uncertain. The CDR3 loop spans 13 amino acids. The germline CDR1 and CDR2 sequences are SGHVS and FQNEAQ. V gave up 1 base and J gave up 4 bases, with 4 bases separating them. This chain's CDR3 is CASSLELNEKLFF. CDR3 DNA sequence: TGTGCCAGCAGCTTAGAGCTTAATGAAAAACTGTTTTTT.

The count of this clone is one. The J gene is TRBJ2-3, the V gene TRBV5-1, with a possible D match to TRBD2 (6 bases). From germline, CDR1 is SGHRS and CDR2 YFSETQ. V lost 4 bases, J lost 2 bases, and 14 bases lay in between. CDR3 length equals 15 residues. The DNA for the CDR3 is TGCGCCAGCAGCCGAGCGGGTGGAGTCACAGATACGCAGTATTTT. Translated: CASSRAGGVTDTQYF.

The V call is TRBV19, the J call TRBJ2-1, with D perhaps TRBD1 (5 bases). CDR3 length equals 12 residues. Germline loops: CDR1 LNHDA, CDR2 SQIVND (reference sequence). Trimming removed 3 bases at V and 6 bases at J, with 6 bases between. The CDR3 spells CASSMQGNEQFF. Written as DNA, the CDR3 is TGTGCCAGTAGTATGCAGGGCAATGAGCAGTTCTTC. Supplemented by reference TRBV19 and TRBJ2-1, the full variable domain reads DGGITQSPKYLFRKEGQNVTLSCEQNLNHDAMYWYRQDPGQGLRLIYYSQIVNDFQKGDIAEGYSVSREKKESFPLTVTSAQKNPTAFYLCASSMQGNEQFFGPGTRLTVL.

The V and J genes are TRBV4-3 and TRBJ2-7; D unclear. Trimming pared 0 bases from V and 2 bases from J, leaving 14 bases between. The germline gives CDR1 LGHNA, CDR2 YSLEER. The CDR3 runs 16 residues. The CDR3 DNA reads TGCGCCAGCAGCCAAGATTGGTCAACCTCAACCTACGAGCAGTACTTC. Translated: CASSQDWSTSTYEQYF.

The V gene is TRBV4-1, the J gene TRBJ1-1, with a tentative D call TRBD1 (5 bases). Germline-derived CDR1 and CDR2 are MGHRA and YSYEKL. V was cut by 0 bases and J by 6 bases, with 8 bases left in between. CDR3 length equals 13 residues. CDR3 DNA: TGCGCCAGCAGCCAAGATGAAGGGGCTGAAGCTTTCTTT. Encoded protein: CASSQDEGAEAFF.

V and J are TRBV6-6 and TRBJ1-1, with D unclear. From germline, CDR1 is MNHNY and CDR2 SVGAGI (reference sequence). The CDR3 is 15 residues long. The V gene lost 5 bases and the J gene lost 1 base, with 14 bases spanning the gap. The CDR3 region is CASSLSRLENTEAFF. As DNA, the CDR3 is TGTGCCAGCAGTCTTTCGCGGCTGGAGAACACTGAAGCTTTCTTT.

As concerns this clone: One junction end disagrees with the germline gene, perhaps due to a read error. The CDR3 DNA is TGTGCCAGCAGCTTGGTCGACAGGGGAGAATGGGCCTTC. Protein: CASSLVDRGEWAF. V and J are TRBV5-4 and TRBJ1-2, with 8 bases aligning to TRBD1. CDR3 length: 13 amino acids. Germline CDR1 reads SGHNT; CDR2 reads YYREEE (reference sequence).

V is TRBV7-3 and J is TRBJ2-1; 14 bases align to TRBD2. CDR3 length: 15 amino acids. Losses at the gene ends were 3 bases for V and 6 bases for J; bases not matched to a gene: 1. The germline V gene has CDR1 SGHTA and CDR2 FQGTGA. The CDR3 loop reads CASSFGTSGSNEQFF. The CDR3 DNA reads TGTGCCAGCAGCTTTGGGACTAGCGGGAGCAATGAGCAGTTCTTC.

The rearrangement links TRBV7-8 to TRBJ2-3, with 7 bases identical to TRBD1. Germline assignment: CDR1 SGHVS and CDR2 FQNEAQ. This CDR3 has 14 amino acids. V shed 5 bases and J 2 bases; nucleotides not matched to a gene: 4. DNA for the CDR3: TGTGCCAGCAGCCGACAGGGTTTCACAGATACGCAGTATTTT. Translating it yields CASSRQGFTDTQYF.

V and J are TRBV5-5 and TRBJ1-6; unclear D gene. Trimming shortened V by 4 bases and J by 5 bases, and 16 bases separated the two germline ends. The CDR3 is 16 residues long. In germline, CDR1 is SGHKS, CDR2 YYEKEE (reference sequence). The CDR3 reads CASSTGWGNNNSPLHF. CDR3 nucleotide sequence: TGTGCCAGCAGCACGGGGTGGGGAAATAATAATTCACCCCTCCACTTT.